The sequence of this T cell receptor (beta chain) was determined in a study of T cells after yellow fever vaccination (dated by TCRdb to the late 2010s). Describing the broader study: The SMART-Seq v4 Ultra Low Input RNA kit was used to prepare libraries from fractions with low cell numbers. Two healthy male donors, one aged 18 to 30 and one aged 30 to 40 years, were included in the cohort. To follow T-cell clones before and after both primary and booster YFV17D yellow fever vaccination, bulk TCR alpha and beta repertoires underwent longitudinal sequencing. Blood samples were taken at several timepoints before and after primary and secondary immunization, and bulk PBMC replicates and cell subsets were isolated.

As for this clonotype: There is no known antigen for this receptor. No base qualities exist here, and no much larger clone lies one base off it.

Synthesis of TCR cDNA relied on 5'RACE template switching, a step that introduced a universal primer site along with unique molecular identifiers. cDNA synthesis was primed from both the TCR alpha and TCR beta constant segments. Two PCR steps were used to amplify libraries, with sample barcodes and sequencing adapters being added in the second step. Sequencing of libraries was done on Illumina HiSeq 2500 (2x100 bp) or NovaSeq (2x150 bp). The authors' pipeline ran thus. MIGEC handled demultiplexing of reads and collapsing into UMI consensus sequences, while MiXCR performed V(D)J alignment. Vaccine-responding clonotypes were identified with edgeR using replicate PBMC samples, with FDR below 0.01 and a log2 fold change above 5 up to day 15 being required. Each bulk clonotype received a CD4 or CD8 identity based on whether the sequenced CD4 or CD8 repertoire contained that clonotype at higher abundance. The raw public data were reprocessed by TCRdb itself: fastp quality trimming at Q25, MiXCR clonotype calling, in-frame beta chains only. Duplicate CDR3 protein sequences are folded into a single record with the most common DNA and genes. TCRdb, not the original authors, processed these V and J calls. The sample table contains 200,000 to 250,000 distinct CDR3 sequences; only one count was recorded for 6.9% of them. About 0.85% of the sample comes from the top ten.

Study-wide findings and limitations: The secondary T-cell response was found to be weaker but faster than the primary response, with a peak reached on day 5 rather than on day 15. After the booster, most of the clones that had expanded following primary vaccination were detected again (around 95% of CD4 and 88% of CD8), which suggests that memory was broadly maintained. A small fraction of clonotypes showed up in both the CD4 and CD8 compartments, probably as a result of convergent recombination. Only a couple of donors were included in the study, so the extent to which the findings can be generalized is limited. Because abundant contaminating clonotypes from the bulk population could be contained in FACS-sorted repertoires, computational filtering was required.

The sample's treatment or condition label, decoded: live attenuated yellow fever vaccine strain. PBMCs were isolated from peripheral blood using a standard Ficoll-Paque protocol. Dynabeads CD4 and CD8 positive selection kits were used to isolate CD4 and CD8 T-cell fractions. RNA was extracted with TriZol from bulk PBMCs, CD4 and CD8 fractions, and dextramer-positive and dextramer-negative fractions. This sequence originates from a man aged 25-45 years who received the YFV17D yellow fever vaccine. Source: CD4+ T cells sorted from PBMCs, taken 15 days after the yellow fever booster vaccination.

The CDR3 loop reads CASSFVGQGEKLFF. The nucleotides read TGTGCCAGCAGTTTTGTGGGACAGGGAGAAAAACTGTTTTTT. In this chain, TRBV12-3 or TRBV12-4 is recombined with TRBJ1-4; TRBD1 fits 9 bases in the junction. The CDR3 runs 14 amino acids, cysteine and phenylalanine included. Only CDR3 DNA remains: 42 bases, in frame from the first base. Trimming removed 3 bases from V and 8 bases from J; the gene matches leave 4 bases unexplained.